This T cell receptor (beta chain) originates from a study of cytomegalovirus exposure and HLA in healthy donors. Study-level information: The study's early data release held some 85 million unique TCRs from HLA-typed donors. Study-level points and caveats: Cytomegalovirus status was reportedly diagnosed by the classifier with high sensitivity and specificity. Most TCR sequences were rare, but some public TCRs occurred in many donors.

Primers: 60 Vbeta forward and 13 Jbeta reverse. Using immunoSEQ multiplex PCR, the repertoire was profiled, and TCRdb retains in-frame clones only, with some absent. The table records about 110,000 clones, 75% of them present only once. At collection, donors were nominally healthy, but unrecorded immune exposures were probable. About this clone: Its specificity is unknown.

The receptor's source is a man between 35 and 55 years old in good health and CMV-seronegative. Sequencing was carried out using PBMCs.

For the CDR3, the DNA is TGTGCCAGCAGCTTACTACAGGGGCAGACAGAGACCCAGTACTTC. It yields the protein CASSLLQGQTETQYF. The chain combines TRBV7-9 with TRBJ2-5; 7 bases fit TRBD1. The germline V gene has CDR1 SEHNR and CDR2 FQNEAQ (reference sequence). The CDR3 extends over 15 amino acids. The junction had 7 bases not matched to a gene; V was cut back by 2 bases and J by 4 bases.